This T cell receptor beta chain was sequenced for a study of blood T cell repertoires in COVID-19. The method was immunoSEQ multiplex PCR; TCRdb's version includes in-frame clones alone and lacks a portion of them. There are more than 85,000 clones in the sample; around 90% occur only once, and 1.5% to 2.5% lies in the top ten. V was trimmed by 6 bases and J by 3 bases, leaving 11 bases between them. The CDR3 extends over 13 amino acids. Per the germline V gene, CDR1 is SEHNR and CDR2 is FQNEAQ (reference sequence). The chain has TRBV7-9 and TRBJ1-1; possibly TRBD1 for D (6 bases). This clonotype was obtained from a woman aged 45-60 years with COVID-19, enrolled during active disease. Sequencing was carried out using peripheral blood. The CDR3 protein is CASSSAGDTEAFF. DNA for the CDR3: TGTGCCAGCAGTTCTGCAGGGGACACTGAAGCTTTCTTT.